These T cell receptor beta chains were read from a single sample in a study of cytomegalovirus exposure and HLA in healthy donors. Sequencing was performed with immunoSEQ multiplex PCR; in TCRdb, only in-frame clones are kept and a portion is missing. The sample holds 180,000 or so clones, about 9% seen once. Sample: PBMCs. Source of these receptors: a woman in her twenties or thirties in good health and CMV-seropositive. Each CDR3 is given with its conserved first and last residue. Fields, in order: J gene, clone size, D gene, V gene, CDR3 DNA, CDR3 protein. The D gene is left open where the match is weak. Clone size is given for some rows only: seen once, a few or many times, or a class if the clone is expanded.

>TRBJ1-1|few|TRBD1|TRBV5-4
TGTGCCAGCAGCGCACACACCGGGACAGGGGCCGAAGCTTTCTTT
CASSAHTGTGAEAFF
>TRBJ2-1|few|.|TRBV9
TGTGCCAGCAGCGTAGTCGGGAGCTCCTACAATGAGCAGTTCTTC
CASSVVGSSYNEQFF
>TRBJ1-2|few|TRBD1|TRBV7-2
TGTGCCAGCAGCTTAGCAGGGGGCGCGTTCGGCTACACCTTC
CASSLAGGAFGYTF
>TRBJ2-7|.|.|TRBV30
TGTGCCTGGAGCGCAGGGTTCAACTACGAGCAGTACTTC
CAWSAGFNYEQYF
>TRBJ2-7|.|.|TRBV4-1
TGCGCCAGCAGCTCTACCCGGACAGACAACTACGAGCAGTACTTC
CASSSTRTDNYEQYF
>TRBJ2-3|.|TRBD1|TRBV20-1
TGCAGTGCCCGAAGGGACAGGGGGCTGTATTTT
CSARRDRGLYF
>TRBJ2-3|.|.|TRBV29-1
TGCAGCGTTGACAGGGAAGGGGATACGCAGTATTTT
CSVDREGDTQYF
>TRBJ1-1|.|.|TRBV18
TGTGCCAGCTCACAGAGGATTATGAACACTGAAGCTTTCTTT
CASSQRIMNTEAFF
>TRBJ2-1|few|TRBD2|TRBV12-5
TGTGCTAGTGGTCCCCTAGCGGGCATGGCCTACAATGAGCAGTTCTTC
CASGPLAGMAYNEQFF
>TRBJ1-4|few|.|TRBV10-2
TGCGCCAGCAGCGAGACAGGAACTAATGAAAAACTGTTTTTT
CASSETGTNEKLFF
>TRBJ2-2|few|TRBD2|TRBV9
TGTGCCAGCAGCGTAAGCGGGAGGCCGGGCACCGGGGAGCTGTTTTTT
CASSVSGRPGTGELFF
>TRBJ2-7|.|TRBD2|TRBV7-6
TGTGCCAGCAGAAGGAATGGACTAGCGGGCTCCTACGAGCAGTACTTC
CASRRNGLAGSYEQYF
>TRBJ2-3|.|TRBD2|TRBV5-6
TGTGCCAGCAGCTTGGCCCACGCGGGAGGCGGTCCAGATACGCAGTATTTT
CASSLAHAGGGPDTQYF
>TRBJ2-5|few|.|TRBV7-9
TGTGCCAGCAGCTCGACAGGCGGGAGACAAGAGACCCAGTACTTC
CASSSTGGRQETQYF
>TRBJ1-4|few|TRBD1|TRBV2
TGTGCCAGCCGGGACAGGGGGATAGGTAATGAAAAACTGTTTTTT
CASRDRGIGNEKLFF
>TRBJ2-7|.|TRBD1|TRBV5-1
TGCGCCAGCAGCCCGACAGGGGATTCCACCTACGAGCAGTACTTC
CASSPTGDSTYEQYF
>TRBJ2-7|few|.|TRBV4-1
TGCGCCAGCAGCCCTCGACAGCTCGAATCCTACGAGCAGTACTTC
CASSPRQLESYEQYF
>TRBJ1-3|.|TRBD1|TRBV11-2
TGTGCCAGCAGCTTACCGGACAGGGGGCCTGGAAACACCATATATTTT
CASSLPDRGPGNTIYF
>TRBJ2-7|few|TRBD1|TRBV19
TGTGCCAGTAGCACCTCAGGGGGTACCGGCGAGCAGTACTTC
CASSTSGGTGEQYF
>TRBJ1-2|few|.|TRBV4-1
TGCGCCAGCAGCGTCGGGACTGCGTATGGCTACACCTTC
CASSVGTAYGYTF
>TRBJ2-1|few|TRBD1|TRBV29-1
TGCAGCGTTATCACCGGGACAGGCCGTGGGGATGAGCAGTTCTTC
CSVITGTGRGDEQFF
>TRBJ2-1|few|.|TRBV29-1
TGCAGCGCTTCCGACGACAGCTCCTACAATGAGCAGTTCTTC
CSASDDSSYNEQFF
>TRBJ2-1|.|.|TRBV4-2
TGTGCCAGCAGCCAAGATCGGGGGGAGCAGTTCTTC
CASSQDRGEQFF
>TRBJ2-5|few|.|TRBV6-1
TGTGCCAGCGGACGTGGGCAGGGGACCTGGGAGACCCAGTACTTC
CASGRGQGTWETQYF
>TRBJ2-2|few|.|TRBV7-9
TGTGCCAGCAGCTTATCGCCCGCGGGCGGGGAGCTGTTTTTT
CASSLSPAGGELFF
>TRBJ2-2|few|TRBD2|TRBV28
TGTGCCAGCAGACTTAGCGGGACTAACACCGGGGAGCTGTTTTTT
CASRLSGTNTGELFF
>TRBJ2-7|.|TRBD1|TRBV6-1
TGTGCCAGCAGGAAGGAGGGGACAGGGACCTACGAGCAGTACTTC
CASRKEGTGTYEQYF
>TRBJ2-2|.|.|TRBV18
TGTGCCAGCTCACCTGGACAGACCACCGGGGAGCTGTTTTTT
CASSPGQTTGELFF
>TRBJ2-7|.|TRBD2|TRBV5-4
TGTGCCAGCAGCTTGGGATCTAGCGGGAGGGCGGAGCAGTACTTC
CASSLGSSGRAEQYF
>TRBJ2-1|.|TRBD1|TRBV10-1
TGCGCCAGCAGTATAACAGGGGGCAATGAGCAGTTCTTC
CASSITGGNEQFF
>TRBJ2-7|few|.|TRBV5-1
TGCGCCAGCAGCTTGGAAGGGGCCCCCGAGCAGTACTTC
CASSLEGAPEQYF
>TRBJ2-3|.|TRBD2|TRBV14
TGTGCCAGCAGTCCGGGACTAGCGTCCGCAGATACGCAGTATTTT
CASSPGLASADTQYF
>TRBJ2-5|few|.|TRBV12-5
TGTGCTAGTGGTTTGACGGCGGACGGGCGACAGTCTGTGGAGACCCAGTACTTC
CASGLTADGRQSVETQYF
>TRBJ2-5|few|TRBD2|TRBV5-1
TGCGCCAGCAGCTCAGGAGCGGGACAAGAGACCCAGTACTTC
CASSSGAGQETQYF
>TRBJ2-5|few|.|TRBV25-1
TGTGCCAGCAGTCCTCCGAAAGGGGTAGAGACCCAGTACTTC
CASSPPKGVETQYF
>TRBJ2-7|few|TRBD2|TRBV7-9
TGTGCCAGCACCCCTCTCGGACTAGCCGGAAGAGAGCAGTACTTC
CASTPLGLAGREQYF
>TRBJ2-7|.|.|TRBV2
TGTGCCAGCAGTGAAGGCCCCCGGGACGAGCAGTACTTC
CASSEGPRDEQYF
>TRBJ2-7|many|TRBD1|TRBV2
TGTGCCAGCAGCAAAGGACAGGGCATCCACGAGCAGTACTTC
CASSKGQGIHEQYF
>TRBJ2-7|.|.|TRBV2
TGTGCCAGCATGGGTCGCCGGGGATACGAGCAGTACTTC
CASMGRRGYEQYF
>TRBJ1-4|.|TRBD1|TRBV9
TGTGCCAGCAGCGAGGGGACAGGGTATGCAACTAATGAAAAACTGTTTTTT
CASSEGTGYATNEKLFF
>TRBJ1-3|.|.|TRBV7-8
TGTGCCAGCAGCTCGTATCAGGGATACTCTGGAAACACCATATATTTT
CASSSYQGYSGNTIYF
>TRBJ2-3|few|TRBD1|TRBV2
TGTGCCAGTACAGGGGGCCGAGCAGATACGCAGTATTTT
CASTGGRADTQYF
>TRBJ1-2|few|TRBD1|TRBV5-4
TGTGCCAGCAGCTTCTTGGACAGGCGTAACTATGGCTACACCTTC
CASSFLDRRNYGYTF
>TRBJ2-2|few|TRBD1|TRBV9
TGTGCCAGCAGGGGACAGGTGAACACCGGGGAGCTGTTTTTT
CASRGQVNTGELFF
>TRBJ2-7|.|TRBD2|TRBV10-3
TGTGCCATCTGGGATGGAGCGGGAGACGAGCAGTACTTC
CAIWDGAGDEQYF